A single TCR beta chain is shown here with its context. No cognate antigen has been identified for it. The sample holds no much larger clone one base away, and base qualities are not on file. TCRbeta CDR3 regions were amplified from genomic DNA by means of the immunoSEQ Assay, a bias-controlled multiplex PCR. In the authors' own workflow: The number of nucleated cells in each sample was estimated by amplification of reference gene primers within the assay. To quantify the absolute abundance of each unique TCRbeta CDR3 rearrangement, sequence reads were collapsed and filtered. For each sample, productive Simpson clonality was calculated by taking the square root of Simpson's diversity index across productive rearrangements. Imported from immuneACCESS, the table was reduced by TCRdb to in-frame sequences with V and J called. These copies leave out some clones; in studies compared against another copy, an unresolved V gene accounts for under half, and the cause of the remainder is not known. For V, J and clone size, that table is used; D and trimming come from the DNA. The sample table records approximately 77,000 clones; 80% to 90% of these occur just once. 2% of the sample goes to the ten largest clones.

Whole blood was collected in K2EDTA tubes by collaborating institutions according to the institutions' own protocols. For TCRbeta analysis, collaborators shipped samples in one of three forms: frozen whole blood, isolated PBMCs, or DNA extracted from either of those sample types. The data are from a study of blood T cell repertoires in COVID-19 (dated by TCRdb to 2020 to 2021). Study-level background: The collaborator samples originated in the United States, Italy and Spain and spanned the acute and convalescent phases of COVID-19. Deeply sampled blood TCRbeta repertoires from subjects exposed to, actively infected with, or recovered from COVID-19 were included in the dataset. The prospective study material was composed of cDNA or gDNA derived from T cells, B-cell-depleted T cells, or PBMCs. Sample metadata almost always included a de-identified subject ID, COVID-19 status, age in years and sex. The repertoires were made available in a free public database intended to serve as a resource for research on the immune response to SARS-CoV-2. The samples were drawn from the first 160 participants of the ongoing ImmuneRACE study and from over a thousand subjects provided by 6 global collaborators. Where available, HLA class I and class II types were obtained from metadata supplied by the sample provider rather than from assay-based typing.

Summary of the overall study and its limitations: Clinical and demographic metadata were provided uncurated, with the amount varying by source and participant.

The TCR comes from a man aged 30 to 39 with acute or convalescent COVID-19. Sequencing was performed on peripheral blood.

The CDR3 protein is CASSITSGSTDTQYF. DNA sequence: TGTGCCAGTAGTATTACTAGCGGTAGCACAGATACGCAGTATTTT. The rearranged chain carries TRBV19 and TRBJ2-3; 8 bases in the junction line up with TRBD2. The CDR3 starts with the cysteine, ends with the phenylalanine, and has 15 residues. The read is trimmed to its CDR3 DNA, 45 bases read in frame from base 1. The germline V gene (reference sequence) provides CDR1 LNHDA and CDR2 SQIVND. V and J are trimmed by 3 bases and 0 bases, and the gene matches miss 2 bases of the junction.